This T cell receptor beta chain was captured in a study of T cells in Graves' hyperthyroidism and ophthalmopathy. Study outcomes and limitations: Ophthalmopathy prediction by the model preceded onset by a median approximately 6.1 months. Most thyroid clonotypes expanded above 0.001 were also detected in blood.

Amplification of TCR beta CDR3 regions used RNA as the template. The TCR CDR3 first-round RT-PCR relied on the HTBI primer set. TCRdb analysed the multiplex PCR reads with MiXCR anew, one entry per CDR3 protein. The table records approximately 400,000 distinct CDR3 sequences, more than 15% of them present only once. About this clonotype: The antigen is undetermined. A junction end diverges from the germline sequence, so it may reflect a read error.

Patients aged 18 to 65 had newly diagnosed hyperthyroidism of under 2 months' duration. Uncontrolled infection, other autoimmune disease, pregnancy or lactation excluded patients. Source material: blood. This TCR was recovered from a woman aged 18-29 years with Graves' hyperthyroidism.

The CDR3 DNA reads TGCGCCAGCAGCCAAGGGCGAAGGGCCAACGTCCTGACTTTC. It encodes CASSQGRRANVLTF. The chain joins TRBV5-5 to TRBJ2-6; D remains unclear. CDR3 length equals 14 residues. From germline, CDR1 is SGHKS and CDR2 YYEKEE (reference sequence).